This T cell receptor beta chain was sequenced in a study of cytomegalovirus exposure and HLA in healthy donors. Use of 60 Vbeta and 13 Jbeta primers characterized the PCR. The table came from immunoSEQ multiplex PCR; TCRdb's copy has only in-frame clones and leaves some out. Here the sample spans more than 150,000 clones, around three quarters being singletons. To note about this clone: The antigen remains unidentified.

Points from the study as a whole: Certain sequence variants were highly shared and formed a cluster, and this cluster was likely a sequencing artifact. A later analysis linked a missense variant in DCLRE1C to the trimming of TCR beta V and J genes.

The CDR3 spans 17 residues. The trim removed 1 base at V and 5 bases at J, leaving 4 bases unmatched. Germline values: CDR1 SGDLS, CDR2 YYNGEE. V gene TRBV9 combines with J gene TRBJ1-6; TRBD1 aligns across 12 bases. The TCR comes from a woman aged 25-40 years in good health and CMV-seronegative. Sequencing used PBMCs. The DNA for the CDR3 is TGTGCCAGCAGCGTATCGGGACAGGGGGCAGATAATTCACCCCTCCACTTT. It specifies CASSVSGQGADNSPLHF.